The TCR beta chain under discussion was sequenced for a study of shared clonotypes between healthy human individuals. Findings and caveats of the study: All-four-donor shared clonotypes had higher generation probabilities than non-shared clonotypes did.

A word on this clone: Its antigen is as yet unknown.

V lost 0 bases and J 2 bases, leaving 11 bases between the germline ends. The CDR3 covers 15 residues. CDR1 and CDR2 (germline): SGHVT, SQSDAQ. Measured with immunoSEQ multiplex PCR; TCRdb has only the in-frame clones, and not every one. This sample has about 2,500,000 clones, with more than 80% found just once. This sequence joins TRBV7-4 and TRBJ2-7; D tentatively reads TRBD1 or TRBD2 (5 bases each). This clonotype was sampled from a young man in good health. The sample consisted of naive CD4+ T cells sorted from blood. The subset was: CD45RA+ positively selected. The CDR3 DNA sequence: TGTGCCAGCAGCTTAGCGGGGGAAGGCACCTACGAGCAGTACTTC. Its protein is CASSLAGEGTYEQYF. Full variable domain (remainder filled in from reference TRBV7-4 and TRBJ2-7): GAGVSQSPRYKVAKRGRDVALRCDSISGHVTLYWYRQTLGQGSEVLTYSQSDAQRDKSGRPSGRFSAERPERSVSTLKIQRTEQGDSAVYLCASSLAGEGTYEQYFGPGTRLTVT.